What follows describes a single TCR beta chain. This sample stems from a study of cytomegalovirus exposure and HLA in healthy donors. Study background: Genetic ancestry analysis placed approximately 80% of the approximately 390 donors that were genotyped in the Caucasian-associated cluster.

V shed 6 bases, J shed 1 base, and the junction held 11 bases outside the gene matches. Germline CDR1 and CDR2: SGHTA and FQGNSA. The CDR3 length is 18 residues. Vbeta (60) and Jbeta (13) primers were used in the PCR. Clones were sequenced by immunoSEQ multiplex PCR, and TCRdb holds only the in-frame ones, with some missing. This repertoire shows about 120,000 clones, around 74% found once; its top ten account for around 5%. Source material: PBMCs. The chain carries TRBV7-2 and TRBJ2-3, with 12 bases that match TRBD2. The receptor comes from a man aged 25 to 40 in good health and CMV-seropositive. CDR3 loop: CASRLTSGGFARTDTQYF. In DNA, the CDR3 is TGTGCCAGCAGATTAACTAGCGGGGGGTTCGCGCGCACAGATACGCAGTATTTT.